These 12 T cell receptor beta chains were sequenced from one sample in a study of T cell responses to AZD1222 COVID-19 vaccine. Some clones are missing from TCRdb's copy, which holds only in-frame ones; the method was immunoSEQ multiplex PCR. The repertoire holds more than 150,000 clones, around 93% seen once, with roughly 9.2% in the top ten. This sample comprised peripheral blood, obtained on day 0 of AZD1222 vaccination. The receptors come from an adult in good health.

The chain couples TRBV19 to TRBJ1-1; D ambiguous. The CDR3 runs 16 residues. V shed 5 bases and J shed 3 bases, with 19 bases lying between them. Germline-derived CDR1 and CDR2 are LNHDA and SQIVND (reference sequence). CDR3 nucleotide sequence: TGTGCCAGTAGTTCCCCCCCTGGGGTTCCCCACACTGAAGCTTTCTTT. This sequence encodes CASSSPPGVPHTEAFF.

The rearrangement joins TRBV19 to TRBJ1-2; D is unresolved. The CDR3 has 13 amino acids. V was clipped by 3 bases and J by 0 bases, with 5 bases between them. CDR1 LNHDA and CDR2 SQIVND come from the germline V gene (reference sequence). CDR3 amino acids: CASSIGTNYGYTF. CDR3 DNA: TGTGCCAGTAGTATTGGTACTAACTATGGCTACACCTTC. Together with reference TRBV19 and TRBJ1-2, the CDR3 gives the full variable domain: DGGITQSPKYLFRKEGQNVTLSCEQNLNHDAMYWYRQDPGQGLRLIYYSQIVNDFQKGDIAEGYSVSREKKESFPLTVTSAQKNPTAFYLCASSIGTNYGYTFGSGTRLTVV.

J is TRBJ1-2 and V is TRBV7-9; no clear D. The germline V gene has CDR1 SEHNR and CDR2 FQNEAQ (reference sequence). V was pared by 3 bases and J by 4 bases, with 9 bases between. The CDR3 has 13 amino acids. CDR3 DNA: TGTGCCAGCAGCTTTATACGGTCCTATGGCTACACCTTC. Its translation: CASSFIRSYGYTF.

The chain recombines TRBV19 with TRBJ1-4; D gene uncertain. The CDR3 loop spans 15 amino acids. V was pared by 6 bases and J by 7 bases, with 18 bases between. The germline V gene has CDR1 LNHDA and CDR2 SQIVND (reference sequence). Written as DNA, the CDR3 is TGTGCCAGTAGCCAGACCTACGGATCTATTGAAAAACTGTTTTTT. Translation gives CASSQTYGSIEKLFF.

The chain combines TRBV24-1 with TRBJ1-1; no clear D. V was clipped by 7 bases and J by 4 bases, with 9 bases between them. CDR3 length: 12 residues. Germline loops: CDR1 KGHDR, CDR2 SFDVKD. CDR3 loop: CATSGVSTEAFF. CDR3 DNA: TGTGCCACCAGCGGGGTGAGCACTGAAGCTTTCTTT.

The V and J genes are TRBV25-1 and TRBJ2-1; no reliable D call. The germline V and J ends were trimmed by 7 bases and 1 base, with 14 bases remaining between them. Germline V gene sequence: CDR1 MGHDK, CDR2 SYGVNS. The CDR3 loop spans 15 amino acids. The CDR3 DNA reads as TGTGCCAGCATACCGGCAACTCGGTCCTACAATGAGCAGTTCTTC. It specifies CASIPATRSYNEQFF.

V gene TRBV18 combines with J gene TRBJ1-5, with D uncertain. Germline V lookup: CDR1 KGHSH, CDR2 LQKENI. This CDR3 region has 13 residues. The ends were cut back, 1 base at V and 0 bases at J, with 1 base in the middle. CDR3 residues: CASSPHSNQPQHF. CDR3 coding DNA: TGTGCCAGCTCACCACATAGCAATCAGCCCCAGCATTTT. Full variable domain (rest looked up from reference TRBV18 and TRBJ1-5): NAGVMQNPRHLVRRRGQEARLRCSPMKGHSHVYWYRQLPEEGLKFMVYLQKENIIDESGMPKERFSAEFPKEGPSILRIQQVVRGDSAAYFCASSPHSNQPQHFGDGTRLSIL.

CDR3 bases: TGTGCCAGCAGTACAGGGAGCTCCTATAATTCACCCCTCCACTTT. Its translation: CASSTGSSYNSPLHF. The rearrangement joins TRBV2 to TRBJ1-6, with D possibly matching TRBD1 (6 bases). Germline CDR1 SNHLY, CDR2 FYNNEI. V lost 5 bases to trimming and J lost 0 bases, with 8 bases between them. This CDR3 has 15 residues. Based on the CDR3 plus reference TRBV2 and TRBJ1-6, the full variable domain is EPEVTQTPSHQVTQMGQEVILRCVPISNHLYFYWYRQILGQKVEFLVSFYNNEISEKSEIFDDQFSVERPDGSNFTLKIRSTKLEDSAMYFCASSTGSSYNSPLHFGNGTRLTVT.

The chain joins TRBV7-2 to TRBJ2-7; tentatively, D is TRBD2 (6 bases). V was pared by 0 bases and J by 4 bases, with 10 bases between. The V gene's germline CDR1 is SGHTA and CDR2 FQGNSA. This CDR3 region has 14 residues. This CDR3 reads CASSLAGGPYEQYF. The CDR3 DNA sequence: TGTGCCAGCAGCTTAGCGGGAGGCCCATACGAGCAGTACTTC.

The chain recombines TRBV3-1 (or the pseudogene TRBV3-2) with TRBJ2-7; 8 nucleotides line up with TRBD1. Trimming cost V 1 base and J 7 bases; bases outside gene matches: 9. Germline loops: CDR1 LGHDT, CDR2 YNNKEL (reference sequence). The CDR3 loop spans 15 amino acids. As DNA, the CDR3 is TGTGCCAGCAGCCAAGTGCGGACAGGGAGTCGAGAGCAGTACTTC. Its protein is CASSQVRTGSREQYF.

The rearrangement joins TRBV28 to TRBJ2-1, with 9 bases fitting TRBD1. The CDR3 runs 14 residues. Per the germline V gene, CDR1 is MDHEN and CDR2 is SYDVKM. The ends lost 6 bases at V and 5 bases at J; junction bases unmatched: 5. The CDR3: CASRERTGDNEQFF. DNA for the CDR3: TGTGCCAGCAGAGAGAGGACAGGGGACAATGAGCAGTTCTTC.

Note on this clone: The same CDR3 also results from other DNA sequences found in this sample. The gene calls are TRBV3-1 (or the pseudogene TRBV3-2) and TRBJ1-1; D may be TRBD1 (5 bases). The V gene's germline CDR1 is LGHDT and CDR2 YNNKEL (reference sequence). The V end was cut by 0 bases, the J end by 1 base, with 6 bases between. The CDR3 has 14 residues. The DNA of the CDR3 is TGTGCCAGCAGCCAAGATACAGGGAACACTGAAGCTTTCTTT. Translating gives CASSQDTGNTEAFF.